The 5 T cell receptor beta chains listed next were all sequenced from one sample in a study of Graves' ophthalmopathy and Graves' hyperthyroidism. Transcripts of RNA were the source for amplifying TCR beta CDR3 regions. Investigators did first-round RT-PCR with HTBI primers, then second-round multiplex PCR. Each CDR3 protein is one row after TCRdb ran MiXCR on the multiplex PCR reads. The table lists about 640,000 distinct CDR3 sequences, about 40% of them singletons. The specimen was peripheral blood. Every receptor here comes from an adult man with Graves' ophthalmopathy.

The table lists this clonotype with many counts. J is TRBJ2-6 and V is TRBV19; D gene ambiguous. This CDR3 is 16 amino acids long. The V end lost 5 bases, the J end lost 4 bases, and 15 bases lay between the germline ends. Per germline, CDR1 LNHDA and CDR2 SQIVND (reference sequence). The CDR3: CASSPIPGTGANVLTF. DNA of the CDR3: TGTGCCAGTAGTCCGATCCCCGGAACCGGGGCCAACGTCCTGACTTTC. Supplemented by reference TRBV19 and TRBJ2-6, the full variable domain reads DGGITQSPKYLFRKEGQNVTLSCEQNLNHDAMYWYRQDPGQGLRLIYYSQIVNDFQKGDIAEGYSVSREKKESFPLTVTSAQKNPTAFYLCASSPIPGTGANVLTFGAGSRLTVL.

This clonotype was recorded a few times. The rearrangement uses TRBV28 and TRBJ1-6, with 7 positions matching TRBD1. V lost 6 bases, J lost 0 bases, and 8 bases stayed unmatched. CDR1 and CDR2 (germline): MDHEN, SYDVKM. The length of the CDR3 is 17 residues. The CDR3 DNA sequence: TGTGCCAGCAGAACTAAGACAGGGAGCTCCTATAATTCACCCCTCCACTTT. Amino acids: CASRTKTGSSYNSPLHF.

This clonotype was recorded once. This chain uses TRBV25-1 with TRBJ1-1, with D unclear. From germline, CDR1 is MGHDK and CDR2 SYGVNS. Deletions cut 7 bases from V and 1 base from J, with 16 bases between. The CDR3 is 15 amino acids. The CDR3 DNA reads TGTGCCAGCACTCCAGCGGGGAGAGAGAACACTGAAGCTTTCTTT. Translated, it gives CASTPAGRENTEAFF.

This clonotype has a count of ten or more. The chain joins TRBV29-1 to TRBJ2-2, with TRBD1 matching over 9 bases. In germline, CDR1 is SQVTM, CDR2 ANQGSEA. After removal of 4 bases from V and 5 bases from J, the junction contained 5 bases not matched to a gene. The CDR3 is 14 residues long. The CDR3 loop reads CSVGGQGKTGELFF. The CDR3 DNA reads TGCAGCGTTGGGGGACAGGGAAAAACCGGGGAGCTGTTTTTT.

Remarks on this clonotype: A read error may produce the germline difference seen at one junction end. V is TRBV20-1 and J is TRBJ2-5; D possibly uses TRBD1 or TRBD2 (5 bases each). The germline CDR1 and CDR2 sequences are DFQATT and SNEGSKA (reference sequence). The CDR3 length is 10 residues. CDR3 in amino acids: CSATTGTLAF. In DNA, the CDR3 is TGCAGTGCAACAACCGGGACCTTGGCCTTC.